What follows are 32 T cell receptor beta chains derived from one specimen sequenced in a study of cytomegalovirus exposure and HLA in healthy donors. In the PCR, 60 Vbeta and 13 Jbeta primers were used. Generated by immunoSEQ multiplex PCR, the TCRdb table keeps only in-frame clones and is missing some. The sample lists 100,000 or so clones; 13% to 15% were seen once. The sequencing input was PBMCs. All receptors derive from a female donor in good health and CMV-seronegative.

CDR3 in amino acids: CAWSRGQYEQYF. The CDR3 nucleotides read TGTGCCTGGAGTCGAGGACAGTACGAGCAGTACTTC. This chain uses TRBV30 with TRBJ2-7, with D perhaps matching TRBD1 (6 bases). The CDR3 contains 12 residues. Per germline, CDR1 GTSNPN and CDR2 SVGIG (reference sequence). Trimming stripped 2 bases from V and 4 bases from J, with 9 bases between.

The V call is TRBV7-2, the J call TRBJ1-3; weak D call: TRBD1 (6 bases). The CDR3 has 14 amino acids. Trimming pared 4 bases from V and 4 bases from J, leaving 11 bases between. The V gene's germline CDR1 is SGHTA and CDR2 FQGNSA. The DNA of the CDR3 is TGTGCCAGCAGCTCAGGGGTAGTCGGAAACACCATATATTTT. It is translated as CASSSGVVGNTIYF.

This clone has only one observation. This chain links TRBV6-1 with TRBJ2-1; the D is unclear. This CDR3 contains 13 residues. V lost 8 bases, J lost 5 bases, and 13 bases lay in between. Germline values: CDR1 MNHNS, CDR2 SASEGT. The CDR3 sequence: CASLGQSHNEQFF. Here the CDR3 DNA reads TGTGCCAGCTTGGGCCAGTCCCACAATGAGCAGTTCTTC.

This clone was counted a few times. J is TRBJ1-1 and V is TRBV7-9; D uncertain. The germline V gene encodes CDR1 SEHNR and CDR2 FQNEAQ (reference sequence). The CDR3 is made up of 15 amino acids. Trimming left V 0 bases short and J 3 bases short, with 11 bases between. The CDR3 bases are TGTGCCAGCAGCTTAGCGGTCAGGATCGACACTGAAGCTTTCTTT. The encoded protein is CASSLAVRIDTEAFF.

V and J are TRBV6-5 and TRBJ1-1, with a weak D call TRBD1 (6 bases). V lost 5 bases to trimming and J lost 4 bases, with 8 bases between them. Per the germline V gene, CDR1 is MNHEY and CDR2 is SVGAGI. The CDR3 sequence is 12 residues long. The CDR3 coding sequence is TGTGCCAGCAGTCCAGGGGTCACTGAAGCTTTCTTT. Translated: CASSPGVTEAFF.

This clone has only a few counts. The chain employs TRBV7-3 and TRBJ2-3; perhaps TRBD1 as D (5 bases). This CDR3 spans 16 amino acids. The ends were cut back, 5 bases at V and 3 bases at J, with 18 bases in the middle. The germline CDR1 and CDR2 sequences are SGHTA and FQGTGA. CDR3 sequence (DNA): TGTGCCAGCAGCCTTAATGCCAGGGCCAGTACAGATACGCAGTATTTT. Amino acid sequence: CASSLNARASTDTQYF.

The V and J genes are TRBV6-5 and TRBJ1-1; 7 bases map to TRBD1. The CDR3 spans 13 residues. From germline, CDR1 is MNHEY and CDR2 SVGAGI. The junction had 2 bases not matched to a gene; V was cut back by 6 bases and J by 1 base. CDR3 sequence (DNA): TGTGCCAGCAGGGACAGGACGAACACTGAAGCTTTCTTT. This sequence encodes CASRDRTNTEAFF.

The V gene is TRBV5-1, the J gene TRBJ1-4, with D tentatively TRBD1 (5 bases). The germline CDR1 and CDR2 sequences are SGHRS and YFSETQ. Trimming left V 0 bases short and J 1 base short, with 7 bases between. The CDR3 is 15 amino acids. CDR3: CASSLVQGTNEKLFF. The CDR3 DNA sequence: TGCGCCAGCAGCTTGGTGCAGGGAACTAATGAAAAACTGTTTTTT.

There are a few counts of this clone. The chain links TRBV6-5 to TRBJ2-3; D perhaps matches TRBD2 (7 bases). The length of the CDR3 is 15 residues. Germline loops: CDR1 MNHEY, CDR2 SVGAGI. The ends were cut back, 6 bases at V and 6 bases at J, with 19 bases in the middle. Here the CDR3 DNA reads TGTGCCAGCAGCCGGCGACTAGCAGGGGCCGATACGCAGTATTTT. It encodes CASSRRLAGADTQYF.

The chain recombines TRBV7-9 with TRBJ1-5; D is possibly TRBD1 (5 bases). Trimming took off 3 bases at V and 6 bases at J, with 18 bases between the two ends. Germline assignment: CDR1 SEHNR and CDR2 FQNEAQ (reference sequence). The CDR3 runs to 16 residues. CDR3 nucleotide sequence: TGTGCCAGCAGCTTGGGGCGTGAGGAGAAGCCTCAGCCCCAGCATTTT. Translating it yields CASSLGREEKPQPQHF.

The table lists this clone with a few counts. V is TRBV6-5 and J is TRBJ2-7; the match to TRBD1 covers 9 bases. With 6 bases clipped from V and 6 bases from J, the junction kept 6 bases outside the gene matches. The CDR3 has 13 residues. Per germline, CDR1 MNHEY and CDR2 SVGAGI. The CDR3 region is CASSRDRESEQYF. As DNA, the CDR3 is TGTGCCAGCAGCCGGGACAGGGAGTCCGAGCAGTACTTC.

This clone was observed a few times. The chain recombines TRBV5-4 with TRBJ2-7; D is perhaps TRBD1 (6 bases). V was shortened by 3 bases and J by 5 bases, with 18 bases between the two germline ends. Germline CDR1 and CDR2: SGHNT and YYREEE (reference sequence). This CDR3 is built from 15 residues. Written as DNA, the CDR3 is TGTGCCAGCAGCTCTATGGCAACAGGGTCGCACGAGCAGTACTTC. This sequence encodes CASSSMATGSHEQYF.

The chain employs TRBV9 and TRBJ2-3, with D possibly being TRBD2 (6 bases). CDR1 and CDR2 (germline): SGDLS, YYNGEE. This CDR3 has 17 amino acids. Trimming removed 3 bases at V and 0 bases at J, with 17 bases between. CDR3 loop: CASSAGGGKRSTDTQYF. The CDR3 coding sequence is TGTGCCAGCAGCGCCGGCGGAGGGAAGAGGAGCACAGATACGCAGTATTTT. The variable domain in full, with the rest retrieved from reference TRBV9 and TRBJ2-3, is DSGVTQTPKHLITATGQRVTLRCSPRSGDLSVYWYQQSLDQGLQFLIQYYNGEERAKGNILERFSAQQFPDLHSELNLSSLELGDSALYFCASSAGGGKRSTDTQYFGPGTRLTVL.

This clone appeared a few times. The J gene is TRBJ2-3, the V gene TRBV7-2; 10 nucleotides align to TRBD2. Germline CDR1 SGHTA, CDR2 FQGNSA. This CDR3 has 16 residues. Trimming at V came to 5 bases and at J to 0 bases, leaving 5 bases not matched to a gene. The CDR3 loop reads CASSTSGLASTDTQYF. CDR3 in DNA: TGTGCCAGCAGCACCTCGGGACTAGCGAGCACAGATACGCAGTATTTT.

This clone was picked up one time. The gene calls are TRBV15 and TRBJ2-2, with 7 bases identical to TRBD2. CDR1 and CDR2 from the germline V gene are LNHNV and YYDKDF (reference sequence). The CDR3 spans 16 residues. V lost 5 bases to trimming and J lost 6 bases; unmatched junction nucleotides: 12. The CDR3 coding sequence is TGTGCCACCAGCCGACCACTTGGCGGGGGTCCCGGGGAGCTGTTTTTT. Its protein product is CATSRPLGGGPGELFF.

This chain links TRBV11-2 with TRBJ2-5; D gene ambiguous. Trimming removed 3 bases at V and 0 bases at J, with 5 bases between. Germline assignment: CDR1 SGHAT and CDR2 FQNNGV. The CDR3 length is 13 residues. CDR3 sequence: CASSFSDQETQYF. CDR3 sequence (DNA): TGTGCCAGCAGCTTTTCCGACCAAGAGACCCAGTACTTC.

Here the CDR3 reads CASRWGDPGNTIYF. The CDR3 DNA reads TGTGCCAGCAGATGGGGGGACCCTGGAAACACCATATATTTT. The chain is built from TRBV6-1 and TRBJ1-3, with a weak D call TRBD1 (5 bases). CDR3 length equals 14 residues. Between the trimmed V and J ends, which lost 6 bases and 2 bases, there was a span of 11 bases. The germline V gene has CDR1 MNHNS and CDR2 SASEGT.

This clone occurred a few times. DNA for the CDR3: TGTGCCAGCAGCCAAGTTGGGGTGGCAGGGGGCGCAGATACGCAGTATTTT. Its protein product is CASSQVGVAGGADTQYF. The chain has TRBV4-2 and TRBJ2-3, with 8 bases aligning to TRBD1. J was trimmed by 4 bases and V by 1 base; bases with no gene match: 10. CDR1 is LGHNA, CDR2 YNFKEQ, per germline. This CDR3 contains 17 residues.

This sequence joins TRBV7-8 and TRBJ1-2; 8 bases align to TRBD1. Germline lookup yields CDR1 SGHVS and CDR2 FQNEAQ. Trimming removed 5 bases from V and 11 bases from J; junction bases left unmatched: 10. The length of the CDR3 is 13 residues. CDR3 loop: CASSDANTGGYTF. The DNA of the CDR3 is TGTGCCAGCAGCGACGCTAATACAGGGGGGTACACCTTC.

The CDR3 region has the DNA TGTGCCAGCAGCTCGGGGGGCTATGAGCAGTTCTTC. Translation gives CASSSGGYEQFF. The chain uses TRBV6-5 and TRBJ2-1; D is perhaps TRBD2 (7 bases). The CDR3 sequence is 12 residues long. Germline V gene lookup returns CDR1 MNHEY and CDR2 SVGAGI. Trimming stripped 6 bases from V and 8 bases from J, with 11 bases between.

This clone has a handful of counts. In DNA form, the CDR3 reads TGTGCCAGCAGTGAAAACAGGATTTACACTGAAGCTTTCTTT. This translates into CASSENRIYTEAFF. The rearrangement uses TRBV6-1 and TRBJ1-1; the D gene is possibly TRBD1 (5 bases). The germline CDR1 and CDR2 sequences are MNHNS and SASEGT. The germline V and J ends were trimmed by 2 bases and 3 bases, with 10 bases remaining between them. The CDR3 covers 14 residues.

The chain employs TRBV7-3 and TRBJ2-1; D is perhaps TRBD1 (7 bases). Germline V gives CDR1 SGHTA, CDR2 FQGTGA. V gave up 5 bases and J gave up 0 bases, with 11 bases separating them. The length of the CDR3 is 15 residues. CDR3 coding DNA: TGTGCCAGCAGCGGAGGGACAGCCTCCTACAATGAGCAGTTCTTC. Translating it yields CASSGGTASYNEQFF.

The chain is built from TRBV4-2 and TRBJ2-5; D possibly corresponds to TRBD2 (5 bases). V lost 4 bases and J lost 5, with 8 bases in between. Germline CDR1 reads LGHNA; CDR2 reads YNFKEQ. This CDR3 has 12 amino acids. The chain's CDR3 is CASSLRRETQYF. The CDR3 nucleotides read TGTGCCAGCAGCCTGAGGAGGGAGACCCAGTACTTC.

This clone was seen a few times. The chain couples TRBV7-2 to TRBJ2-7, with TRBD2 identical over 16 bases. The germline gives CDR1 SGHTA, CDR2 FQGNSA. V was clipped by 5 bases and J by 5 bases; unmatched bases: 3. This CDR3 spans 15 amino acids. The CDR3 loop is CASSTGLAGGDEQYF. CDR3 bases: TGTGCCAGCAGCACGGGACTAGCGGGAGGGGACGAGCAGTACTTC.

V usage is TRBV9 and J usage is TRBJ2-3; 10 positions match TRBD2. Per germline, CDR1 SGDLS and CDR2 YYNGEE. The CDR3 sequence is 16 residues long. Trimming cost V 4 bases and J 5 bases; bases outside gene matches: 10. This chain's CDR3 is CASSPPEAGGVDTQYF. In nucleotides, the CDR3 is TGTGCCAGCAGCCCCCCAGAAGCGGGAGGGGTAGATACGCAGTATTTT.

The genes are TRBV4-3 and TRBJ1-6; 7 bases are shared with TRBD1. This CDR3 spans 13 amino acids. The V segment lost 3 bases and the J segment 8 bases; nucleotides outside the gene matches: 1. Germline CDR1 and CDR2: LGHNA and YSLEER. CDR3 loop: CASSHDRDSPLHF. The CDR3 DNA sequence: TGCGCCAGCAGCCACGACAGGGATTCACCCCTCCACTTT.

A few counts support this clone. The chain combines TRBV6-5 with TRBJ2-7; TRBD2 might be the D (6 bases). The CDR3 is 15 residues long. Trimming removed 6 bases at V and 6 bases at J, with 21 bases between. Per germline, CDR1 MNHEY and CDR2 SVGAGI. Here the CDR3 DNA reads TGTGCCAGCAGATCAGGGCCGACGGGGGAATTCGAGCAGTACTTC. Translated, it gives CASRSGPTGEFEQYF.

This chain links TRBV27 with TRBJ1-5; possible D gene TRBD1, 6 bases. Germline V gene data show CDR1 as MNHEY and CDR2 as SMNVEV (reference sequence). Trimming removed 2 bases at V and 4 bases at J, with 12 bases between. This CDR3 is 15 amino acids long. CDR3 in amino acids: CASSLMTGRNQPQHF. The CDR3 nucleotides read TGTGCCAGCAGTTTAATGACAGGCAGAAATCAGCCCCAGCATTTT.

The rearrangement uses TRBV10-1 and TRBJ2-1; tentatively, D is TRBD2 (5 bases). V was shortened by 4 bases and J by 6 bases, with 10 bases between the two germline ends. Germline-derived CDR1 and CDR2 are WNHNN and SYGVQD (reference sequence). The CDR3 contains 13 residues. The CDR3: CASSGASSNEQFF. The CDR3 coding sequence is TGCGCCAGCAGTGGGGCTAGCAGCAATGAGCAGTTCTTC.

The chain joins TRBV5-5 to TRBJ2-3; TRBD1 is a possible D gene (7 bases). Trimming stripped 1 base from V and 0 bases from J, with 12 bases between. The CDR3 extends over 16 amino acids. The germline CDR1 and CDR2 sequences are SGHKS and YYEKEE (reference sequence). Here the CDR3 DNA reads TGTGCCAGCAGCTTGATGGAGGGGGCTAGCACAGATACGCAGTATTTT. It yields the protein CASSLMEGASTDTQYF.

J is TRBJ2-7 and V is TRBV11-2; 10 bases are shared with TRBD2. Germline V lookup: CDR1 SGHAT, CDR2 FQNNGV. J gave up 5 bases and V 3 bases, and 7 bases lay outside the gene matches. This CDR3 has 15 amino acids. The CDR3 DNA sequence: TGTGCCAGCAGCTTTTGGAGCGGGGGGGCCGACGAGCAGTACTTC. Protein product: CASSFWSGGADEQYF.

This clone was seen more than once but under ten times. The CDR3 is CASSKTRREETQYF. DNA of the CDR3: TGTGCCAGCAGTAAAACCCGCAGGGAAGAGACCCAGTACTTC. V is TRBV6-5 and J is TRBJ2-5; tentative D call: TRBD1 (5 bases). There are 14 residues in the CDR3. V dropped 5 bases and J dropped 3 bases, with 13 bases sitting between them. CDR1 is MNHEY and CDR2 is SVGAGI in the germline V gene.